Below are 21 T cell receptor beta chains sequenced from a single sample in a study of OX40 agonist ivuxolimab in advanced cancers. TCRdb's table, derived via immunoSEQ multiplex PCR, lists solely in-frame clones and lacks some. The sample includes under 70,000 clones, about 88% of them seen just once. Source: CD4+ or CD8+ T cells sorted from blood, taken in a trial of the OX40 agonist ivuxolimab. The origin of the receptors is an adult with an advanced solid tumor such as melanoma, head and neck, liver or kidney cancer.

Here the CDR3 reads CASSEGVGGELFF. The CDR3 DNA follows: TGTGCCAGCTCAGAGGGAGTCGGCGGGGAGCTGTTTTTT. This chain joins TRBV21-1 and TRBJ2-2; the table gives TRBD2 as D, unverified against the DNA. TRBV21-1 is a pseudogene segment. This CDR3 is built from 13 residues.

The chain is built from TRBV2 and TRBJ1-2, with TRBD1 identical over 7 bases. The germline gives CDR1 SNHLY, CDR2 FYNNEI. Trimming removed 5 bases from V and 0 bases from J; junction bases left unmatched: 6. The CDR3 loop spans 15 amino acids. CDR3 amino acids: CASSLQGETNYGYTF. The DNA of the CDR3 is TGTGCCAGCAGTCTCCAGGGGGAAACTAACTATGGCTACACCTTC.

J is TRBJ2-3 and V is TRBV27, with TRBD2 matching 15 bases. The germline V gene has CDR1 MNHEY and CDR2 SMNVEV (reference sequence). This CDR3 comprises 15 residues. After removal of 6 bases from V and 5 bases from J, the junction contained 3 bases not matched to a gene. The CDR3 DNA sequence: TGTGCCAGCAGGGGACTAGCGGGGGGTAGAGATACGCAGTATTTT. The encoded protein is CASRGLAGGRDTQYF.

This clone has just a few counts. V gene TRBV6-6 combines with J gene TRBJ2-3; D gene uncertain. Germline values: CDR1 MNHNY, CDR2 SVGAGI (reference sequence). V lost 5 bases, J lost 3 bases, and 6 bases lay in between. This CDR3 has 12 amino acids. CDR3 in DNA: TGTGCCAGCAGTGGATCTACAGATACGCAGTATTTT. Its translation: CASSGSTDTQYF.

V gene TRBV6-1 combines with J gene TRBJ1-2; D call uncertain. Trimming removed 3 bases at V and 4 bases at J, with 9 bases between. Germline values: CDR1 MNHNS, CDR2 SASEGT. The CDR3 is 13 residues long. This chain's CDR3 is CASSEPGPYGYTF. As DNA, the CDR3 is TGTGCCAGCAGTGAGCCGGGCCCCTATGGCTACACCTTC.

The rearrangement joins TRBV18 to TRBJ2-5; D assignment may be TRBD1 or TRBD2 (5 bases each). Germline CDR1 and CDR2: KGHSH and LQKENI. This CDR3 contains 13 residues. The V end was cut by 4 bases, the J end by 2 bases, with 8 bases between. CDR3 sequence reads: CASSRDGQETQYF. In DNA form, the CDR3 reads TGTGCCAGCTCACGGGACGGACAAGAGACCCAGTACTTC.

The V call is TRBV7-9, the J call TRBJ2-7; D unclear. This CDR3 is 14 amino acids long. V was clipped by 2 bases and J by 0 bases, with 8 bases between them. Looked up from germline, CDR1 is SEHNR and CDR2 is FQNEAQ (reference sequence). Here the CDR3 DNA reads TGTGCCAGCAGCTTAAGTGCGGTCTCCTACGAGCAGTACTTC. It translates to CASSLSAVSYEQYF.

Only a few counts were recorded for this clone. The rearrangement links TRBV19 to TRBJ1-1; 10 bases match TRBD1. The germline gives CDR1 LNHDA, CDR2 SQIVND (reference sequence). The CDR3 runs to 16 residues. The trim removed 1 base at V and 0 bases at J, leaving 2 bases unmatched. The CDR3 DNA reads as TGTGCCAGTAGTATAGGGACAGGGGGGATGAACACTGAAGCTTTCTTT. Its protein is CASSIGTGGMNTEAFF. Looking up the rest from reference TRBV19 and TRBJ1-1 gives the full variable domain: DGGITQSPKYLFRKEGQNVTLSCEQNLNHDAMYWYRQDPGQGLRLIYYSQIVNDFQKGDIAEGYSVSREKKESFPLTVTSAQKNPTAFYLCASSIGTGGMNTEAFFGQGTRLTVV.

The chain combines TRBV10-3 with TRBJ1-1, with 9 bases aligning to TRBD1. With 11 bases clipped from V and 5 bases from J, the junction kept 15 bases outside the gene matches. The germline CDR1 and CDR2 sequences are ENHRY and SYGVKD. The CDR3 length is 15 residues. The CDR3, as DNA: TGTGCCGCCCGGAATGTGGGACAGGGTTGGACTGAAGCTTTCTTT. It codes for CAARNVGQGWTEAFF.

This chain connects TRBV7-2 to TRBJ1-2; 7 bases are shared with TRBD1. This CDR3 spans 13 amino acids. CDR1 is SGHTA and CDR2 is FQGNSA in the germline V gene. V lost 1 base to trimming and J lost 8 bases; unmatched junction nucleotides: 4. CDR3 loop: CASSLEGARGYTF. DNA of the CDR3: TGTGCCAGCAGCTTAGAGGGGGCGAGGGGCTACACCTTC.

The chain joins TRBV11-2 to TRBJ2-5; TRBD2 is a possible D gene (5 bases). Per the germline V gene, CDR1 is SGHAT and CDR2 is FQNNGV. The CDR3 extends over 13 amino acids. Trimming took off 2 bases at V and 1 base at J, with 5 bases between the two ends. As DNA, the CDR3 is TGTGCCAGCAGCTTAACTAGCCAAGAGACCCAGTACTTC. Its translation is CASSLTSQETQYF.

The chain combines TRBV4-1 with TRBJ2-1; D is perhaps TRBD1 (6 bases). The CDR3 spans 18 residues. V was cut by 4 bases and J by 1 base, with 20 bases left in between. Looked up from germline, CDR1 is MGHRA and CDR2 is YSYEKL. The CDR3 loop reads CASSPNSWEGGSYNEQFF. Written as DNA, the CDR3 is TGCGCCAGCAGCCCAAATTCATGGGAAGGGGGATCCTACAATGAGCAGTTCTTC.

This chain joins TRBV11-2 and TRBJ1-1; 9 nucleotides match TRBD1. After removal of 4 bases from V and 5 bases from J, the junction contained 5 bases not matched to a gene. This CDR3 contains 14 residues. Per the germline V gene, CDR1 is SGHAT and CDR2 is FQNNGV. CDR3: CASSYGQGYTEAFF. The CDR3 DNA is TGTGCCAGCAGCTACGGACAGGGGTATACTGAAGCTTTCTTT.

V is TRBV6-6 and J is TRBJ2-2; perhaps TRBD2 as D (5 bases). The CDR3 is 15 amino acids. The germline V and J ends were trimmed by 7 bases and 3 bases, with 15 bases remaining between them. Germline assignment: CDR1 MNHNY and CDR2 SVGAGI (reference sequence). CDR3 DNA: TGTGCCAGCACCTCGGACGGAGGCCACACCGGGGAGCTGTTTTTT. Its protein product is CASTSDGGHTGELFF.

V gene TRBV7-9 combines with J gene TRBJ2-5, with D possibly TRBD2 on 6 matching bases. The CDR3 is 14 amino acids. Trimming removed 7 bases from V and 5 bases from J, with 17 bases in between. The germline gives CDR1 SEHNR, CDR2 FQNEAQ (reference sequence). The CDR3 coding sequence is TGTGCCAGCATCAGAAGTGGGGGGAGGGAGACCCAGTACTTC. As protein: CASIRSGGRETQYF.

The gene calls are TRBV5-1 and TRBJ2-7; 11 positions agree with TRBD2. Trimming removed 3 bases from V and 5 bases from J; junction bases left unmatched: 7. Germline V gene data show CDR1 as SGHRS and CDR2 as YFSETQ. The CDR3 extends over 15 amino acids. CDR3 in DNA: TGCGCCAGCAGCTCTACAACTAGCGGGAGCGACGAGCAGTACTTC. It translates to CASSSTTSGSDEQYF. The whole variable domain, remainder taken from reference TRBV5-1 and TRBJ2-7, is KAGVTQTPRYLIKTRGQQVTLSCSPISGHRSVSWYQQTPGQGLQFLFEYFSETQRNKGNFPGRFSGRQFSNSRSEMNVSTLELGDSALYLCASSSTTSGSDEQYFGPGTRLTVT.

This sequence joins TRBV30 and TRBJ2-7; D could derive from TRBD1 or TRBD2 (5 bases each). V lost 1 base to trimming and J lost 9 bases, with 25 bases between them. The CDR3 has 16 residues. CDR1 is GTSNPN, CDR2 SVGIG, per germline (reference sequence). The CDR3 is CAWSAPGTALGKPQYF. CDR3 bases: TGTGCCTGGAGTGCCCCCGGGACGGCTTTAGGGAAGCCGCAGTACTTC.

This sequence joins TRBV6-5 and TRBJ2-2; D perhaps matches TRBD1 (6 bases). Per germline, CDR1 MNHEY and CDR2 SVGAGI. This CDR3 has 14 amino acids. V was shortened by 4 bases and J by 1 base, with 7 bases between the two germline ends. The CDR3 DNA is TGTGCCAGCAGTTCGGGACAGAACACCGGGGAGCTGTTTTTT. It is translated as CASSSGQNTGELFF.

V usage is TRBV7-9 and J usage is TRBJ1-3; TRBD1 is a possible D gene (5 bases). The CDR3 loop spans 15 amino acids. The V and J ends lost 0 bases and 3 bases respectively, with 9 bases between them. In germline, CDR1 is SEHNR, CDR2 FQNEAQ (reference sequence). Written as DNA, the CDR3 is TGTGCCAGCAGCTTAGCCGGGGGTGGTGGAAACACCATATATTTT. Amino acids: CASSLAGGGGNTIYF.

This chain uses TRBV10-3 with TRBJ2-2, with a possible D match to TRBD2 (6 bases). The CDR3 length is 14 residues. The germline gives CDR1 ENHRY, CDR2 SYGVKD. Trimming removed 9 bases at V and 6 bases at J, with 17 bases between. Here the CDR3 reads CAIAYGGGAGELFF. The CDR3 coding sequence is TGTGCCATTGCGTATGGAGGAGGGGCCGGGGAGCTGTTTTTT.

By share, this clone counts as medium-sized. The chain couples TRBV18 to TRBJ1-1; D is perhaps TRBD1 (5 bases). The V gene's germline CDR1 is KGHSH and CDR2 LQKENI. The V gene lost 3 bases and the J gene lost 4 bases, with 12 bases spanning the gap. CDR3 length: 14 residues. CDR3 sequence (DNA): TGTGCCAGCTCACCGGGAGTCGGGGGCACTGAAGCTTTCTTT. This gives the protein CASSPGVGGTEAFF.